By share, the clone carrying this T cell receptor (beta chain) counts as medium-sized. No antigen is known for it. The sample is drawn from a study of radiotherapy plus CTLA-4 blockade in lung cancer. General study points: An expansion of tumor-derived TCR clones occurred in blood after radiotherapy plus ipilimumab. Response, reportedly, was best predicted by interferon-beta along with early blood T cell clone dynamics.

Repertoires were generated with immunoSEQ multiplex PCR, while TCRdb's copy carries only in-frame clones and drops some. The sample consists of about 84,000 clones, approximately 79% of them appearing once. CDR3 size: 14 residues. Lung cancer patients with chemo-refractory metastatic non-small-cell disease were given focal radiation plus CTLA-4 blockade with ipilimumab. The genes are TRBV21-1 and TRBJ2-7. TRBV21-1 is a listed pseudogene. The source of this sequence is a human donor with non-small cell lung cancer that progressed on radiotherapy plus ipilimumab. This specimen was peripheral blood, taken from a patient treated with radiotherapy plus ipilimumab. This chain's CDR3 is CAKPPQQISYEQYF. The CDR3 DNA reads TGTGCCAAGCCCCCCCAGCAAATATCCTACGAGCAGTACTTC.